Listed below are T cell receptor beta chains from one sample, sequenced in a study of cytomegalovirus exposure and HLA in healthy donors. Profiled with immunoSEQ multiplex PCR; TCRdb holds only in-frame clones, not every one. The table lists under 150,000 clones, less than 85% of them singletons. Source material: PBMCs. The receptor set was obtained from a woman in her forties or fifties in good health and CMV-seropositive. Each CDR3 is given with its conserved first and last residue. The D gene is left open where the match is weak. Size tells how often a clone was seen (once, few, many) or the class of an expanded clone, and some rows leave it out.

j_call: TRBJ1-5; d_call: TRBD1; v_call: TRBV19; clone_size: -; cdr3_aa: CASSMGQNSNQPQHF; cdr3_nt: TGTGCCAGTAGTATGGGACAGAATAGCAATCAGCCCCAGCATTTT
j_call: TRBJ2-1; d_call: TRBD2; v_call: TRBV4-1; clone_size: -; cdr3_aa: CASSLGLAGGYEQFF; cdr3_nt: TGCGCCAGCAGCCTGGGACTAGCGGGGGGGTATGAGCAGTTCTTC
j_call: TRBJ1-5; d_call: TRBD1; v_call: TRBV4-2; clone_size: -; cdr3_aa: CASSRAQGFDRNQPQHF; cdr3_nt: TGTGCCAGCAGCCGAGCACAGGGGTTTGACCGCAATCAGCCCCAGCATTTT
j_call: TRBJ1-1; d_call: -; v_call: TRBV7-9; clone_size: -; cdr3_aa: CASSSRGQGGGTEAFF; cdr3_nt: TGTGCCAGCAGCTCCCGGGGGCAGGGCGGGGGCACTGAAGCTTTCTTT
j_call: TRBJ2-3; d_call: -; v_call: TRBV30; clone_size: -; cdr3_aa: CAWSPRGRRPFDTQYF; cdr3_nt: TGTGCCTGGAGTCCCCGGGGAAGGCGCCCCTTCGATACGCAGTATTTT
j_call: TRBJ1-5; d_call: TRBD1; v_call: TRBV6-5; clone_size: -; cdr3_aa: CASRRGTGVNQPQHF; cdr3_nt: TGTGCCAGCAGAAGGGGGACAGGGGTTAATCAGCCCCAGCATTTT
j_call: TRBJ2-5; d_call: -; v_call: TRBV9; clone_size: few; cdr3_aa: CASSVGGGVGQETQYF; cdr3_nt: TGTGCCAGCAGCGTAGGTGGAGGGGTCGGGCAAGAGACCCAGTACTTC
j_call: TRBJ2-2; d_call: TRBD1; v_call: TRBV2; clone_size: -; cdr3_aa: CAIKPIDRGRWEANTGELFF; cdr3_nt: TGTGCCATCAAGCCGATCGACAGGGGACGATGGGAAGCGAACACCGGGGAGCTGTTTTTT
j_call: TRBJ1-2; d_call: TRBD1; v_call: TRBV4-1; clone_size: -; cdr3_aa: CASSQRDRRTLDTF; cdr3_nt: TGCGCCAGCAGCCAACGGGACAGGCGAACCCTCGACACCTTC
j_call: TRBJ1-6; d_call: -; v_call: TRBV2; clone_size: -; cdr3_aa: CASSLPGNSPLHF; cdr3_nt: TGTGCCAGCAGTCTACCAGGGAATTCACCCCTCCACTTT
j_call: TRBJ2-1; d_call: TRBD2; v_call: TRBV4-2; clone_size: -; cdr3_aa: CASSQEKAGVEQFF; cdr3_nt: TGTGCCAGCAGCCAAGAAAAAGCGGGGGTTGAGCAGTTCTTC
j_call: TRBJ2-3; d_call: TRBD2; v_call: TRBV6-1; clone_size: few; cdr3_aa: CASSDNIAGGPVKYF; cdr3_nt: TGTGCCAGCAGTGACAATATAGCGGGGGGACCTGTAAAGTATTTT
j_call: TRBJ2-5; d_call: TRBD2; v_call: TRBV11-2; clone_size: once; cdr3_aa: CASSPLRASGGRGETQYF; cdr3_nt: TGTGCCAGCAGCCCCCTCCGGGCTAGCGGGGGGCGAGGTGAGACCCAGTACTTC
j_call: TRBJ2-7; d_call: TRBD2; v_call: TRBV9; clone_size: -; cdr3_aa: CASSVDTSGGVRQYF; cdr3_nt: TGTGCCAGCAGCGTAGATACTAGCGGTGGTGTTAGGCAGTACTTC
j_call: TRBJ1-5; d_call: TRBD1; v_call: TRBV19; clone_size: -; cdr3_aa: CASSIDATGQGNRPQHF; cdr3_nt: TGTGCCAGTAGTATAGATGCGACGGGACAGGGGAATCGGCCCCAGCATTTT
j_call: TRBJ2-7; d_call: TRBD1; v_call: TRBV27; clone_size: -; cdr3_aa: CASRTQGAVYEQYF; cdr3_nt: TGTGCCAGCAGGACCCAGGGGGCAGTTTACGAGCAGTACTTC
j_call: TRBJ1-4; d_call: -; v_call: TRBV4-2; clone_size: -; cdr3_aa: CASSQGTGGEKLFF; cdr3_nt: TGTGCCAGCAGCCAAGGCACCGGGGGTGAAAAACTGTTTTTT
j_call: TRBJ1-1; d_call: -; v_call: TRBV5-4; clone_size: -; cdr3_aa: CASSFTMDPGDEAFF; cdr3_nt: TGTGCCAGCAGCTTCACAATGGACCCAGGGGATGAAGCTTTCTTT
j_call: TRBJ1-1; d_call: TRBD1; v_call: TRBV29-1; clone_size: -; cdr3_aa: CSVPGTANTEAFF; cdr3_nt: TGCAGCGTACCCGGGACAGCGAACACTGAAGCTTTCTTT
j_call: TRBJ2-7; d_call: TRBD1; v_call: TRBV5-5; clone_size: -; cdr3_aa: CASSLGTGVYEQYF; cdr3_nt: TGTGCCAGCAGCTTGGGGACAGGGGTTTACGAGCAGTACTTC
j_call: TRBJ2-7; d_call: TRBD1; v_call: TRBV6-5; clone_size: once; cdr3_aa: CASRPGTAAVEQYF; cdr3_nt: TGTGCCAGCAGGCCCGGGACAGCGGCTGTGGAGCAGTACTTC
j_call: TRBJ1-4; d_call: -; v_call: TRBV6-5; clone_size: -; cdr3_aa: CASSNGGRTNEKLVF; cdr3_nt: TGTGCCAGCAGCAACGGTGGCCGAACTAATGAAAAACTGGTTTTT
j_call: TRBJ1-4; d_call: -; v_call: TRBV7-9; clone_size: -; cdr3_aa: CASSLRQEDEKLFF; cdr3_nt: TGTGCCAGCAGCTTAAGGCAGGAGGATGAAAAACTGTTTTTT
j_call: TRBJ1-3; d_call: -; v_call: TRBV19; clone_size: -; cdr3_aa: CASTQGTSGNTIYF; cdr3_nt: TGTGCCAGTACCCAGGGTACCTCTGGAAACACCATATATTTT
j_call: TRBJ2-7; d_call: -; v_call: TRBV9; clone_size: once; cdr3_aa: CASSVAGTGVNEQYF; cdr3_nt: TGTGCCAGCAGCGTGGCAGGTACCGGGGTGAACGAGCAGTACTTC
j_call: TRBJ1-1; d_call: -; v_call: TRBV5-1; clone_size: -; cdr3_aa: CASSETGRDTEAFF; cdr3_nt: TGCGCCAGCAGTGAAACCGGCAGGGACACTGAAGCTTTCTTT
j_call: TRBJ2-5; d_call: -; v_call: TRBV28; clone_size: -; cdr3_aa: CASSSRETQYF; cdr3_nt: TGTGCCAGCAGTTCGCGAGAGACCCAGTACTTC
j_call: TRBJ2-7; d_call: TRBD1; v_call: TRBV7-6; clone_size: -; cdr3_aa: CASSLGGTGVVEQYF; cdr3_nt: TGTGCCAGCAGCTTAGGGGGGACAGGGGTTGTCGAGCAGTACTTC
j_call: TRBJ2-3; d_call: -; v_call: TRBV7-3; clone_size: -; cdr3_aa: CASSPGFIDTQYF; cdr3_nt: TGTGCCAGCAGCCCCGGGTTTATAGATACGCAGTATTTT
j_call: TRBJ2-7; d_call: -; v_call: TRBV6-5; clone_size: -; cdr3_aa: CASSYRKGNYEQYF; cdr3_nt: TGTGCCAGCAGTTACCGGAAGGGGAACTACGAGCAGTACTTC
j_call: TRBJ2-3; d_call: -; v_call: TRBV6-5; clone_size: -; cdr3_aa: CASSYRQGTDTQYF; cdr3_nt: TGTGCCAGCAGTTATCGCCAGGGCACAGATACGCAGTATTTT
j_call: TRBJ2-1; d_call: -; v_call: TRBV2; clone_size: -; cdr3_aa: CASGGETWSSYNEQFF; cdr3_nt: TGTGCCAGCGGAGGGGAGACGTGGAGCTCCTACAATGAGCAGTTCTTC
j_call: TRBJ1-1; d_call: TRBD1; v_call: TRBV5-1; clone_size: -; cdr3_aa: CASSGQGSGETEAFF; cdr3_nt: TGCGCCAGCAGCGGACAGGGATCAGGGGAAACTGAAGCTTTCTTT
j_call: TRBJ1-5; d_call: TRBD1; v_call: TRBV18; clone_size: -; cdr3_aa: CASSPQGDRGNQPQHF; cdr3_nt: TGTGCCAGCTCACCCCAGGGGGATAGGGGCAATCAGCCCCAGCATTTT
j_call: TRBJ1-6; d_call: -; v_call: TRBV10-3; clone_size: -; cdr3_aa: CAISESLNSPLHF; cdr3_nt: TGTGCCATCAGTGAGTCACTAAATTCACCCCTCCACTTT
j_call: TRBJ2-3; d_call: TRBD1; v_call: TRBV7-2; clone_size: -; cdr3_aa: CASSRGQGATDTQYF; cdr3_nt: TGTGCCAGCAGCAGAGGACAGGGTGCCACAGATACGCAGTATTTT
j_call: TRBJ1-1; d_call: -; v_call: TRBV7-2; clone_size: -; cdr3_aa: CASSPAGVPNTEAFF; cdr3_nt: TGTGCCAGCAGCCCCGCAGGGGTACCAAACACTGAAGCTTTCTTT
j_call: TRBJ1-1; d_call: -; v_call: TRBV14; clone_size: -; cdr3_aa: CASSRGWTEGAPAFF; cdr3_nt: TGTGCCAGCAGCCGAGGGTGGACAGAAGGGGCACCGGCTTTCTTT
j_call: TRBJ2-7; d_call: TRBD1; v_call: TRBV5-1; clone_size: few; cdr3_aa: CASSLVALRDRGNEQYF; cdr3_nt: TGCGCCAGCAGCTTGGTGGCCCTCCGGGACAGGGGAAACGAGCAGTACTTC
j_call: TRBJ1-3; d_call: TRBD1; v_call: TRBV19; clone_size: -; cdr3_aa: CASSILGGRASGNTIYF; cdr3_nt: TGTGCCAGTAGTATATTAGGGGGCCGTGCTTCTGGAAACACCATATATTTT
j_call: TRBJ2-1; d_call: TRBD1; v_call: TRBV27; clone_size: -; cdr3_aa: CASGFLNRDRDSLLPNNEQFF; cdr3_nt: TGTGCCAGCGGATTCTTAAACCGGGACAGGGATAGCTTGCTCCCCAACAATGAGCAGTTCTTC
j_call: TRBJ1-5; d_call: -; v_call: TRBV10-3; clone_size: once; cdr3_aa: CAISASADSNQPQHF; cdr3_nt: TGTGCCATCAGTGCCAGCGCAGATAGCAATCAGCCCCAGCATTTT
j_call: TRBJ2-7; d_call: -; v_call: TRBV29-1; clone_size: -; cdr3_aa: CSAGPPYEQYF; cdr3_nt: TGCAGTGCGGGGCCCCCTTACGAGCAGTACTTC
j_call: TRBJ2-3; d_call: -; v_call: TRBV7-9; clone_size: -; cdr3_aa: CASGAGMSADTQYF; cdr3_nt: TGTGCCAGCGGGGCAGGGATGTCCGCAGATACGCAGTATTTT
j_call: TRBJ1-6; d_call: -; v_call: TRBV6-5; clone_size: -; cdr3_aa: CASSYIGGTYSPLHF; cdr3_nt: TGTGCCAGCAGTTACATTGGGGGCACTTATTCACCCCTCCACTTT
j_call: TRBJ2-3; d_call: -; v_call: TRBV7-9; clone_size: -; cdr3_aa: CASSLGTASTDTQYF; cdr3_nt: TGTGCCAGCAGCTTAGGGACAGCTAGCACAGATACGCAGTATTTT
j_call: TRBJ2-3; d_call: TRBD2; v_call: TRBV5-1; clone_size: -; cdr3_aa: CASSHSGASTDTQYF; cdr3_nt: TGCGCCAGCAGCCATAGCGGGGCTAGCACAGATACGCAGTATTTT
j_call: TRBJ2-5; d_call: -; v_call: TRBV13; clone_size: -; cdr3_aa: CASSFPTSRETQYF; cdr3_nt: TGTGCCAGCAGCTTCCCCACTAGCAGGGAGACCCAGTACTTC
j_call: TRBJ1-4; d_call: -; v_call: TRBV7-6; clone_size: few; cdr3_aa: CASSSGQTLKLFF; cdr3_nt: TGTGCCAGCAGCTCCGGACAGACTTTAAAACTGTTTTTT
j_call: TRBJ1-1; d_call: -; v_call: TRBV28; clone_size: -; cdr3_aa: CASSALGRRASEAFF; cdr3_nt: TGTGCCAGCAGTGCCTTAGGCCGGCGGGCCTCGGAAGCTTTCTTT
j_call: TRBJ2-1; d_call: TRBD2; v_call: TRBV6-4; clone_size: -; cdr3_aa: CASSILAGAHNEQFF; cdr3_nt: TGTGCCAGCAGTATCTTAGCGGGGGCCCACAATGAGCAGTTCTTC
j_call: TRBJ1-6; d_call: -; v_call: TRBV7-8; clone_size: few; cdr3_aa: CASAEHRSGSPLHF; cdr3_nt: TGTGCCAGCGCCGAACACCGGAGTGGTTCACCCCTCCACTTT